One sample yielded the 7 T cell receptor beta chains listed below, sequenced in a study of a mutant IDH1 vaccine in newly diagnosed glioma (dated by TCRdb to about 2021). These receptors lack a known antigen. Library creation used the immunoSEQ multiplex PCR assay. TCRdb retrieved this table from immuneACCESS and kept in-frame rearrangements only. Not all clones are present; in checked studies, unresolved V genes account for under half, and no reason is known for the remainder. Here the sample has tens of thousands of clones; almost 85% occur a single time. Jointly, the top ten make up approximately 12% of the sample. The label giving this sample's time point can be read as: week 35, safety follow-up. A 20-mer mutant IDH1 peptide at 300 micrograms in Montanide made up each vaccine dose, which was injected subcutaneously together with topical imiquimod. The sequencing here drew on PBMCs, taken from a glioma patient whose treatment included an IDH1 peptide vaccine. The receptors were gathered from a man between 18 and 35 years old with glioma.

This clone was counted only a few times. The chain uses TRBV5-4 and TRBJ1-1; no definite D call. The CDR3 is 13 residues long. V was cut by 3 bases and J by 0 bases, with 6 bases left in between. CDR1 is SGHNT, CDR2 YYREEE, per germline (reference sequence). The CDR3 DNA reads TGTGCCAGCAGCTCGAAGATGAACACTGAAGCTTTCTTT. It codes for CASSSKMNTEAFF. Supplemented by reference TRBV5-4 and TRBJ1-1, the full variable domain reads ETGVTQSPTHLIKTRGQQVTLRCSSQSGHNTVSWYQQALGQGPQFIFQYYREEENGRGNFPPRFSGLQFPNYSSELNVNALELDDSALYLCASSSKMNTEAFFGQGTRLTVV.

The V call is TRBV4-3, the J call TRBJ1-1, with a tentative D call TRBD1 (5 bases). The V gene lost 0 bases and the J gene lost 7 bases, with 9 bases spanning the gap. Germline CDR1 and CDR2: LGHNA and YSLEER. The CDR3 contains 13 residues. The CDR3 nucleotides are TGCGCCAGCAGCCAAGAGTGGGGACGTGAAGCTTTCTTT. It is translated as CASSQEWGREAFF.

A single count supports this clone. The chain carries TRBV28 and TRBJ1-1, with a weak D call TRBD1 (5 bases). CDR3 length equals 13 residues. Germline V gives CDR1 MDHEN, CDR2 SYDVKM. The germline V and J ends were trimmed by 0 bases and 4 bases, with 6 bases remaining between them. The CDR3 protein is CASSLWQGTEAFF. The CDR3 nucleotides are TGTGCCAGCAGTTTATGGCAGGGCACTGAAGCTTTCTTT.

The chain recombines TRBV2 with TRBJ2-2, with D perhaps matching TRBD1 or TRBD2 (5 bases each). The CDR3 covers 14 residues. Germline-derived CDR1 and CDR2 are SNHLY and FYNNEI. Trimming removed 6 bases from V and 6 bases from J, with 14 bases in between. The CDR3 sequence: CASRREGVAGELFF. The CDR3, as DNA: TGTGCCAGCAGGAGGGAAGGGGTGGCCGGGGAGCTGTTTTTT.

The genes are TRBV5-1 and TRBJ2-3, with 8 bases that match TRBD2. There are 16 residues in the CDR3. The ends lost 0 bases at V and 5 bases at J; junction bases unmatched: 8. The germline gives CDR1 SGHRS, CDR2 YFSETQ. The CDR3 sequence: CASSLEGPSGGDTQYF. CDR3 coding DNA: TGCGCCAGCAGCTTGGAAGGCCCCAGCGGGGGAGATACGCAGTATTTT.

The chain joins TRBV28 to TRBJ2-7; the match to TRBD2 covers 9 bases. The CDR3 is 15 residues long. Germline CDR1 reads MDHEN; CDR2 reads SYDVKM. Trimming removed 6 bases from V and 2 bases from J; junction bases left unmatched: 8. This CDR3 reads CASSSLAGVAYEQYF. Here the CDR3 DNA reads TGTGCCAGCAGCTCCTTAGCGGGAGTCGCCTACGAGCAGTACTTC.

The J gene is TRBJ1-2, the V gene TRBV18, with D hard to call. Trimming cost V 2 bases and J 3 bases, with 19 bases left between them. Looked up from germline, CDR1 is KGHSH and CDR2 is LQKENI. This CDR3 region has 17 residues. In DNA, the CDR3 is TGTGCCAGCTCACCAGGCTCCCGGACGGCTGGGGACTATGGCTACACCTTC. As protein: CASSPGSRTAGDYGYTF.